The sequence of this TCR beta chain was determined in a study of identical twins. Whole-study findings and limits: It was out-of-frame TCR alpha sharing in monozygotic twins that models underestimated.

All of the donors were Caucasians in good health. One entry per CDR3 protein, called by TCRdb with MiXCR from the 5' RACE reads. In the table there are 200,000 to 250,000 distinct CDR3 sequences, roughly 7% of which are singletons. This clonotype was detected ten times or more. The antigen remains unidentified. Looked up from germline, CDR1 is MGHRA and CDR2 is YSYEKL. V lost 1 base to trimming and J lost 0 bases; unmatched junction nucleotides: 4. This CDR3 comprises 16 residues. The same sample was also used in a study of yellow fever vaccine responses in identical twins.

This chain uses TRBV4-1 with TRBJ2-3, with 7 bases lining up with TRBD2. This clonotype originated in a woman aged 18-29 years in good health. Sample: memory (CD45RO+) T cells sorted from blood. CDR3 sequence (DNA): TGCGCCAGCAGCCAAGTGGGGCGGGAGAGCACAGATACGCAGTATTTT. Amino acid sequence: CASSQVGRESTDTQYF.